The clone carrying this T cell receptor beta chain was recorded at least ten times. Antigen: not known. This sample is part of a study of T-cell memory formation after mild COVID-19. For the study at large: TCR clustering was largely donor specific.

TCRdb recomputed calls from the 5' RACE reads with MiXCR, one row per CDR3 protein. The data contain about 350,000 distinct CDR3 sequences, roughly 15% of them singletons. Study outcomes and limitations: The CD4+ clones that contracted clustered mainly within CM and EM, and the CD8+ clones concentrated in EMRA.

Trimming cost V 3 bases and J 6 bases; bases outside gene matches: 15. CDR1 SGHRS and CDR2 YFSETQ come from the germline V gene. The CDR3 is made up of 19 amino acids. The clonotype comes from a man aged 18 to 35 who had mild COVID-19 (a few samples of this study predate the infection). Cell type and time point are not known. The V gene is TRBV5-1, the J gene TRBJ2-2; 12 nucleotides line up with TRBD2. The source material was PBMCs or a T cell subset sorted from them (not recorded which). The CDR3 nucleotides are TGCGCCAGCAGCTCGGAACTAGCGGGGGGACTTGGATCCGCCGGGGAGCTGTTTTTT. Translation: CASSSELAGGLGSAGELFF.